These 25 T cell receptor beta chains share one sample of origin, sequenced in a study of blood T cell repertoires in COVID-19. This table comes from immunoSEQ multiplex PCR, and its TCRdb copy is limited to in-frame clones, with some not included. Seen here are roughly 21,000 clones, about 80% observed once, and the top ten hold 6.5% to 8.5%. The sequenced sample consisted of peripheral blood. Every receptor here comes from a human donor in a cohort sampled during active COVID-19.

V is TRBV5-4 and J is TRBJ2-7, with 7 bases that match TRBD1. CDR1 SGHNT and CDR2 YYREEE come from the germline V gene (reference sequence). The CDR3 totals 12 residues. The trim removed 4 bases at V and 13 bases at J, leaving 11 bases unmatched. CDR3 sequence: CASSGTGTETYF. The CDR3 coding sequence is TGTGCCAGCAGCGGAACCGGGACAGAGACATACTTC.

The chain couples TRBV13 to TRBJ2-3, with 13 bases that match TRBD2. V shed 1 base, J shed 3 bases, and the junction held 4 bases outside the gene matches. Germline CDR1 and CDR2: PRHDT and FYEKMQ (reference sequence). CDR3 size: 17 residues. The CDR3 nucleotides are TGTGCCAGCAGCTTAGCACTAGCGGGGGGGGTAACAGATACGCAGTATTTT. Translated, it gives CASSLALAGGVTDTQYF.

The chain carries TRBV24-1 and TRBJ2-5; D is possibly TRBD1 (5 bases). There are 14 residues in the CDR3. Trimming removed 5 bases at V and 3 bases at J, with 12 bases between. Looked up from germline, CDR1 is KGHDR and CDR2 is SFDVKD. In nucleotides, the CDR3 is TGTGCCACCAGTGCAGGGCACATGGAAGAGACCCAGTACTTC. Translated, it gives CATSAGHMEETQYF.

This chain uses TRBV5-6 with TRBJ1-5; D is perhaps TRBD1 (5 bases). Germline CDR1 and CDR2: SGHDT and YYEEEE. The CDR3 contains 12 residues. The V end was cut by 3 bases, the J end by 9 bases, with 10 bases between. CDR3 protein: CASSWGDWPQHF. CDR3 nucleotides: TGTGCCAGCAGCTGGGGCGACTGGCCCCAGCATTTT.

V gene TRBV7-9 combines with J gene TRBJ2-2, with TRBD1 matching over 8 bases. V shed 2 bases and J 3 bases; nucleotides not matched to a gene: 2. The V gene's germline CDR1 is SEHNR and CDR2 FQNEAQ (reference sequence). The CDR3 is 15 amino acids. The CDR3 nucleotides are TGTGCCAGCAGCTTACAGGGGGCGGACACCGGGGAGCTGTTTTTT. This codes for CASSLQGADTGELFF.

The CDR3, as DNA: TGTGCCACCAGTGATCAGCCAGGGAAAGAGACCCAGTACTTC. Encoded protein: CATSDQPGKETQYF. The chain has TRBV24-1 and TRBJ2-5, with a possible D match to TRBD1 (5 bases). V was shortened by 3 bases and J by 3 bases, with 10 bases between the two germline ends. CDR3 length equals 14 residues. Germline V gene lookup returns CDR1 KGHDR and CDR2 SFDVKD.

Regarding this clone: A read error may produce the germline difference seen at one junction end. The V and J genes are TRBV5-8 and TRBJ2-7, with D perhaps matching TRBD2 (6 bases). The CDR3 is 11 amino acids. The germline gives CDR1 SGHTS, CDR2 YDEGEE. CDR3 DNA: TGTGCCAGCAGCTTGGCCAGGTTAGCGGACTTC. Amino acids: CASSLARLADF. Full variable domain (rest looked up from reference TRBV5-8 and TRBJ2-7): EAGVTQSPTHLIKTRGQQATLRCSPISGHTSVYWYQQALGLGLQFLLWYDEGEERNRGNFPPRFSGRQFPNYSSELNVNALELEDSALYLCASSLARLADFGPGTRLTVT.

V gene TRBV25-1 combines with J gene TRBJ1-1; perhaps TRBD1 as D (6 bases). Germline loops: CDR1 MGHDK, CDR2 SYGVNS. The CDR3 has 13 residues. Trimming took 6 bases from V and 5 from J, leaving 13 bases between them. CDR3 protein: CASSVAGQTEAFF. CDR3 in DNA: TGTGCCAGCAGCGTAGCCGGACAGACTGAAGCTTTCTTT.

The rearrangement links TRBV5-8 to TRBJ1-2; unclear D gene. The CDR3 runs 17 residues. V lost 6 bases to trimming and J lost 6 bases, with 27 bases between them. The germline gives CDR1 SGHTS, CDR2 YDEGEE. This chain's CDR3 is CASIAEGYGKVWDGYTF. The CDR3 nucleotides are TGTGCCAGCATTGCCGAGGGATACGGGAAGGTATGGGATGGCTACACCTTC. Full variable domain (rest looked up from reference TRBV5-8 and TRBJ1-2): EAGVTQSPTHLIKTRGQQATLRCSPISGHTSVYWYQQALGLGLQFLLWYDEGEERNRGNFPPRFSGRQFPNYSSELNVNALELEDSALYLCASIAEGYGKVWDGYTFGSGTRLTVV.

This CDR3 reads CASSVGMRQGPTDTQYF. In DNA form, the CDR3 reads TGTGCCAGCAGCGTAGGCATGAGACAGGGTCCCACAGATACGCAGTATTTT. This chain uses TRBV9 with TRBJ2-3; 7 nucleotides match TRBD1. Germline V gene lookup returns CDR1 SGDLS and CDR2 YYNGEE. The CDR3 has 17 amino acids. The ends lost 0 bases at V and 2 bases at J; junction bases unmatched: 9.

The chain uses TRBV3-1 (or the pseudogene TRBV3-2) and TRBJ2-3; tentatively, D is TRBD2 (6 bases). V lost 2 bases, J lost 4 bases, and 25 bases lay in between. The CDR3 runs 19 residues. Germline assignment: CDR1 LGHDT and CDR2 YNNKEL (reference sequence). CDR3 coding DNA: TGTGCCAGCAGCCAAAGTATGGCCAGCGGGTATGGAGGGGCAGATACGCAGTATTTT. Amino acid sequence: CASSQSMASGYGGADTQYF.

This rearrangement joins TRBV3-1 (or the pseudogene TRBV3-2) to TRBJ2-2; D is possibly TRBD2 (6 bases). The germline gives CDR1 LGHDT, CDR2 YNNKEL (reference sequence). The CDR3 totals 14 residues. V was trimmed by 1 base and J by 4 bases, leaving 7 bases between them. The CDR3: CASSQAGGTGELFF. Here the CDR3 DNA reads TGTGCCAGCAGCCAAGCCGGGGGCACCGGGGAGCTGTTTTTT.

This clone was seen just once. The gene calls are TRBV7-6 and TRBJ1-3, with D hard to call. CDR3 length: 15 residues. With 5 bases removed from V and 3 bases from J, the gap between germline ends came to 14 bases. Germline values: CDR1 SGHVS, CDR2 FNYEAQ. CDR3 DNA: TGTGCCAGCAGCCGCGACTCGATGAGTGGAAACACCATATATTTT. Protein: CASSRDSMSGNTIYF.

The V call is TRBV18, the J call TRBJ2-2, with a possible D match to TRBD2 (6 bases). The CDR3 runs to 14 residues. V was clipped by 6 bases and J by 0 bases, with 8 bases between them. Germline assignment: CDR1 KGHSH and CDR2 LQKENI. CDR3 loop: CASSGGANTGELFF. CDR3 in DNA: TGTGCCAGCTCCGGGGGAGCGAACACCGGGGAGCTGTTTTTT.

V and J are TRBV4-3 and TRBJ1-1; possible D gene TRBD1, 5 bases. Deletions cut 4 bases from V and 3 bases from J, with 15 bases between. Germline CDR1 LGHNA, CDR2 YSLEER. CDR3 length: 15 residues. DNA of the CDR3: TGCGCCAGCAGCCCGATGGGGGGACGGGACACTGAAGCTTTCTTT. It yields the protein CASSPMGGRDTEAFF.

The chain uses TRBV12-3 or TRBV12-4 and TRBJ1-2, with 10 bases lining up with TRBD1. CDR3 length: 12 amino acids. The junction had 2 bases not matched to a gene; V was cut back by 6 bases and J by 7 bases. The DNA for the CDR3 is TGTGCCAGCAGGGACAGGGGGGCTGGCTACACCTTC. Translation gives CASRDRGAGYTF.

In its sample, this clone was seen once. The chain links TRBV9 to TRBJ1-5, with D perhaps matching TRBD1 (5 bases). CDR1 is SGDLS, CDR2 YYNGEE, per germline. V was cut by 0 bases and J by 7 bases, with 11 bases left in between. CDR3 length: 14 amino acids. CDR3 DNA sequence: TGTGCCAGCAGCGTAGCGGGGGGAGAACAGCCCCAGCATTTT. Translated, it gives CASSVAGGEQPQHF. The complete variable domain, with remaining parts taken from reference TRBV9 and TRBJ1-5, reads DSGVTQTPKHLITATGQRVTLRCSPRSGDLSVYWYQQSLDQGLQFLIQYYNGEERAKGNILERFSAQQFPDLHSELNLSSLELGDSALYFCASSVAGGEQPQHFGDGTRLSIL.

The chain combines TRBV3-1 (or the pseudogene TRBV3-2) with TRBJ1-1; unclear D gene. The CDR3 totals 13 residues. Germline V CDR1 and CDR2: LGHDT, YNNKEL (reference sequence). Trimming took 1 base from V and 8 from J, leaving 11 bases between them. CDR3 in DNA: TGTGCCAGCAGCCAAGGCTCCGGTCTGGAAGCTTTCTTT. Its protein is CASSQGSGLEAFF.

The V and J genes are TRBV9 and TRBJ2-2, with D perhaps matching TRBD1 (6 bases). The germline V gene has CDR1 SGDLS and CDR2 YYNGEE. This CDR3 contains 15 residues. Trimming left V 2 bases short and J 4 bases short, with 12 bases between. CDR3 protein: CASSVGTIGTGELFF. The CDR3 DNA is TGTGCCAGCAGCGTTGGGACAATTGGCACCGGGGAGCTGTTTTTT.

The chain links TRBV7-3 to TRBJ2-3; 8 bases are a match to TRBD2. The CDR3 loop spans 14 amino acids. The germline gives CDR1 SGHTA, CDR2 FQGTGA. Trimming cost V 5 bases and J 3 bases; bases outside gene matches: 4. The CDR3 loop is CASSRSGGTDTQYF. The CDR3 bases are TGTGCCAGCAGCAGGAGCGGGGGTACAGATACGCAGTATTTT.

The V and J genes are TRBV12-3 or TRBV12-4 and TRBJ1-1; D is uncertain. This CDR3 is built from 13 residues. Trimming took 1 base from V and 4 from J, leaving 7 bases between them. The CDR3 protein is CASSLGRVTEAFF. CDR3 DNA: TGTGCCAGCAGTTTAGGGAGGGTCACTGAAGCTTTCTTT.

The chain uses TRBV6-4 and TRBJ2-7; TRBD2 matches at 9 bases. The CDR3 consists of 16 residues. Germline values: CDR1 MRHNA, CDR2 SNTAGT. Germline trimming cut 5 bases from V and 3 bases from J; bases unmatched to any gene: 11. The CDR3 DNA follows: TGTGCCAGCAGTCTGGAAGCGGGGGGCTCCATCTACGAGCAGTACTTC. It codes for CASSLEAGGSIYEQYF.

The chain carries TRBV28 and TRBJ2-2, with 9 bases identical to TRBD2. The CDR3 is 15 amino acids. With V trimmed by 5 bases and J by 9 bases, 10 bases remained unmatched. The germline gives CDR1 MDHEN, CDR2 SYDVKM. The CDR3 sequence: CASSILTSGDRELFF. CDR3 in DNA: TGTGCCAGCAGTATCCTGACTAGCGGTGATCGGGAGCTGTTTTTT.

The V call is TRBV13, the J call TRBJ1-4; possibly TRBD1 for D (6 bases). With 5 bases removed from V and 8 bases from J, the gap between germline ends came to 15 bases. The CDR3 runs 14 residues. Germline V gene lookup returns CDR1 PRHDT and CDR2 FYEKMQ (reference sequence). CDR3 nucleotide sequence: TGTGCCAGCAGCCTGGGGCGAGGGGGAGAAAAACTGTTTTTT. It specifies CASSLGRGGEKLFF.

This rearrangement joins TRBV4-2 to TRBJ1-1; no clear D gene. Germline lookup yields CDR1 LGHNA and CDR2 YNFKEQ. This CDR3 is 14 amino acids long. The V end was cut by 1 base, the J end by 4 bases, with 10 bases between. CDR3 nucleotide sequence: TGTGCCAGCAGCCAAGCCCTTCTAGCCACTGAAGCTTTCTTT. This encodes CASSQALLATEAFF.